This is a list of T cell receptor beta chains from one sample in a study of T cell responses to AZD1222 COVID-19 vaccine. Data came from immunoSEQ multiplex PCR; TCRdb stores just in-frame clones and leaves some out. Among 100,000 to 150,000 clones, about 90% were seen once, and the ten largest hold approximately 1.4%. The specimen was peripheral blood, collected on day 0 of AZD1222 vaccination. Receptor source: an adult in good health. Each CDR3 is given with its conserved first and last residue. The order of the fields is V gene, J gene, D gene, clone size, CDR3 DNA, CDR3 protein. D genes are given only for firm matches. The size of a clone is reported for some rows only, either as once, few or many, or as a class for expanded clones.

V gene: TRBV7-9; J gene: TRBJ2-7; D gene: -; clone size: -; CDR3 DNA: TGTGCCAGCAGCTTCCCCCGGGACCCACCCTACGAGCAGTACTTC; CDR3 protein: CASSFPRDPPYEQYF
V gene: TRBV6-5; J gene: TRBJ2-7; D gene: -; clone size: -; CDR3 DNA: TGTGCCAGCAGTTATAACAGGGACTACGAGCAGTACTTC; CDR3 protein: CASSYNRDYEQYF
V gene: TRBV6-2/TRBV6-3; J gene: TRBJ1-5; D gene: TRBD1; clone size: -; CDR3 DNA: TGTGCCAGCAGTTACTCAACGACAGGGAAGGCTGGGCAGCCCCAGCATTTT; CDR3 protein: CASSYSTTGKAGQPQHF
V gene: TRBV6-5; J gene: TRBJ2-7; D gene: TRBD1; clone size: -; CDR3 DNA: TGTGCCAGCAGTTTAGACAGGGGGATGAATGAGCAGTACTTC; CDR3 protein: CASSLDRGMNEQYF
V gene: TRBV27; J gene: TRBJ2-2; D gene: -; clone size: -; CDR3 DNA: TGTGCCAGCAGGCCCCTCGGGACCGGGGAGCTGTTTTTT; CDR3 protein: CASRPLGTGELFF
V gene: TRBV27; J gene: TRBJ2-7; D gene: -; clone size: -; CDR3 DNA: TGTGCCAGCGGGCGGTACGACCGAACCTCCTACGAGCAGTACTTC; CDR3 protein: CASGRYDRTSYEQYF
V gene: TRBV30; J gene: TRBJ1-5; D gene: -; clone size: -; CDR3 DNA: TGTGCCTGGAGTGATTCGGGGAATCAGCCCCAGCATTTT; CDR3 protein: CAWSDSGNQPQHF
V gene: TRBV6-5; J gene: TRBJ1-1; D gene: -; clone size: -; CDR3 DNA: TGTGCCAGCGTGCGGGGGGGCATGAACACTGAAGCTTTCTTT; CDR3 protein: CASVRGGMNTEAFF
V gene: TRBV4-1; J gene: TRBJ1-3; D gene: -; clone size: -; CDR3 DNA: TGCGCCAGCAGCCAAGATAGGCAGCCAAGGTCTGGAAACACCATATATTTT; CDR3 protein: CASSQDRQPRSGNTIYF
V gene: TRBV28; J gene: TRBJ2-7; D gene: -; clone size: -; CDR3 DNA: TGTGCCAGCAGTGCCTCAGGGTTGCACGAGCAGTACTTC; CDR3 protein: CASSASGLHEQYF
V gene: TRBV7-3; J gene: TRBJ2-1; D gene: -; clone size: once; CDR3 DNA: TGTGCCAGCAGCTCGACTCCGCGGGTACTCAATGAGCAGTTCTTC; CDR3 protein: CASSSTPRVLNEQFF
V gene: TRBV12-3/TRBV12-4; J gene: TRBJ1-2; D gene: -; clone size: -; CDR3 DNA: TGTGCCAGCAGTTTTGGACAGCGGTATGGCTACACCTTC; CDR3 protein: CASSFGQRYGYTF
V gene: TRBV10-3; J gene: TRBJ2-7; D gene: -; clone size: -; CDR3 DNA: TGTGCCATCAGTGAACCAGGTCGGGGGGCCAACGAGCAGTACTTC; CDR3 protein: CAISEPGRGANEQYF
V gene: TRBV19; J gene: TRBJ2-5; D gene: -; clone size: -; CDR3 DNA: TGTGCCAGTAGTGGCGATCCAAAAGAGACCCAGTACTTC; CDR3 protein: CASSGDPKETQYF
V gene: TRBV4-2; J gene: TRBJ2-7; D gene: -; clone size: -; CDR3 DNA: TGTGCCAGCAGCCAAGAAGAAAAGCCTTTATCCTACGAGCAGTACTTC; CDR3 protein: CASSQEEKPLSYEQYF
V gene: TRBV27; J gene: TRBJ1-5; D gene: TRBD1; clone size: -; CDR3 DNA: TGTGCCAGCACCCAAGGGGCGACAGGGGCTACGTATAGCAATCAGCCCCAGCATTTT; CDR3 protein: CASTQGATGATYSNQPQHF
V gene: TRBV6-2/TRBV6-3; J gene: TRBJ1-2; D gene: TRBD1; clone size: -; CDR3 DNA: TGTGCCAGCAGTACCTTCAGGGGGAACTATGGCTACACCTTC; CDR3 protein: CASSTFRGNYGYTF
V gene: TRBV6-1; J gene: TRBJ2-4; D gene: -; clone size: -; CDR3 DNA: TGTGCCAGCAGTGAATTGATAGGGTCGGCCAAAAACATTCAGTACTTC; CDR3 protein: CASSELIGSAKNIQYF
V gene: TRBV6-1; J gene: TRBJ2-5; D gene: -; clone size: -; CDR3 DNA: TGTGCCAGCACTGAAGTGGGGTGGGAGACCCAGTACTTC; CDR3 protein: CASTEVGWETQYF
V gene: TRBV28; J gene: TRBJ1-6; D gene: TRBD1; clone size: -; CDR3 DNA: TGTGCCAGCAGTCTCTTCGGGACAGTAGACTCACCCCTCCACTTT; CDR3 protein: CASSLFGTVDSPLHF
V gene: TRBV30; J gene: TRBJ1-1; D gene: -; clone size: -; CDR3 DNA: TGTGCCTGGAAACCCGGGCAGGGGTTTACTGAAGCTTTCTTT; CDR3 protein: CAWKPGQGFTEAFF
V gene: TRBV5-1; J gene: TRBJ2-5; D gene: -; clone size: -; CDR3 DNA: TGCGCCAGCAGCTTCCAGGGGAACCAAGAGACCCAGTACTTC; CDR3 protein: CASSFQGNQETQYF
V gene: TRBV18; J gene: TRBJ1-2; D gene: -; clone size: few; CDR3 DNA: TGTGCCAGCTCACCTTCCAGGGGCTATGATGGCTACACCTTC; CDR3 protein: CASSPSRGYDGYTF
V gene: TRBV4-1; J gene: TRBJ2-7; D gene: -; clone size: -; CDR3 DNA: TGCGCCAGCAGCCCAATCGACACAGCCTACGAGCAGTACTTC; CDR3 protein: CASSPIDTAYEQYF
V gene: TRBV6-1; J gene: TRBJ1-5; D gene: -; clone size: -; CDR3 DNA: TGTGCCAGCAGTGATATGTTCCAGGGTCGTAGCAATCAGCCCCAGCATTTT; CDR3 protein: CASSDMFQGRSNQPQHF
V gene: TRBV28; J gene: TRBJ1-2; D gene: -; clone size: -; CDR3 DNA: TGTGCCAGCAGTTCTACACTCTCCTATGGCTACACCTTC; CDR3 protein: CASSSTLSYGYTF
V gene: TRBV28; J gene: TRBJ1-4; D gene: -; clone size: -; CDR3 DNA: TGTGCCAGCAGTCCCTCGGGGGATTTTAATGAAAAACTGTTTTTT; CDR3 protein: CASSPSGDFNEKLFF
V gene: TRBV14; J gene: TRBJ1-1; D gene: -; clone size: -; CDR3 DNA: TGTGCCAGCAGCCAAGTGGGGTTAAGGGCCACTGAAGCTTTCTTT; CDR3 protein: CASSQVGLRATEAFF
V gene: TRBV19; J gene: TRBJ1-6; D gene: -; clone size: -; CDR3 DNA: TGTGCCAGTAGTATGGGGAATTCACCCCTCCACTTT; CDR3 protein: CASSMGNSPLHF
V gene: TRBV6-2/TRBV6-3; J gene: TRBJ1-2; D gene: -; clone size: -; CDR3 DNA: TGTGCCAGCAGTCTGGACGGGCTCTATGGCTACACCTTC; CDR3 protein: CASSLDGLYGYTF
V gene: TRBV7-9; J gene: TRBJ2-5; D gene: -; clone size: -; CDR3 DNA: TGTGCCAGCAGCTTACCCCGGGCAGCTCGGGAGACCCAGTACTTC; CDR3 protein: CASSLPRAARETQYF
V gene: TRBV11-1; J gene: TRBJ2-1; D gene: -; clone size: -; CDR3 DNA: TGTGCCAGCAGCCTACCGGGACTTGGCTTAAATGAGCAGTTCTTC; CDR3 protein: CASSLPGLGLNEQFF
V gene: TRBV5-1; J gene: TRBJ2-7; D gene: -; clone size: -; CDR3 DNA: TGCGCCAGCAGCTTGATATCAGGAGGAAGGGACGAGCAGTACTTC; CDR3 protein: CASSLISGGRDEQYF
V gene: TRBV4-1; J gene: TRBJ1-1; D gene: -; clone size: -; CDR3 DNA: TGCGCCAGCAGCCAAGTTCGGGGGAACACTGAAGCTTTCTTT; CDR3 protein: CASSQVRGNTEAFF
V gene: TRBV4-3; J gene: TRBJ1-6; D gene: -; clone size: -; CDR3 DNA: TGCGCCAGCAGCCAAGCCTGGGGGGGCGGAAGCTCCTATAATTCACCCCTCCACTTT; CDR3 protein: CASSQAWGGGSSYNSPLHF
V gene: TRBV6-5; J gene: TRBJ1-2; D gene: -; clone size: -; CDR3 DNA: TGTGCCAGCAGTTCAGCGTTAGCTAACTATGGCTACACCTTC; CDR3 protein: CASSSALANYGYTF
V gene: TRBV30; J gene: TRBJ2-5; D gene: -; clone size: -; CDR3 DNA: TGTGCCTGCAATGGCGGGACAGCGCAAGAGACCCAGTACTTC; CDR3 protein: CACNGGTAQETQYF
V gene: TRBV18; J gene: TRBJ2-7; D gene: -; clone size: -; CDR3 DNA: TGTGCCAGCTCACCACCGGCAGGGGGGGAGTACGAGCAGTACTTC; CDR3 protein: CASSPPAGGEYEQYF
V gene: TRBV11-1; J gene: TRBJ2-2; D gene: -; clone size: -; CDR3 DNA: TGTGCCAGCAGCTCGATACCTAGCACCGGGGAGCTGTTTTTT; CDR3 protein: CASSSIPSTGELFF
V gene: TRBV24-1; J gene: TRBJ1-2; D gene: -; clone size: -; CDR3 DNA: TGTGCCACCAGTGAAGCGGACAGCTTCTATGGCTACACCTTC; CDR3 protein: CATSEADSFYGYTF
V gene: TRBV9; J gene: TRBJ1-1; D gene: -; clone size: -; CDR3 DNA: TGTGCCAGCAGCGCCCATATGAACACTGAAGCTTTCTTT; CDR3 protein: CASSAHMNTEAFF
V gene: TRBV2; J gene: TRBJ1-2; D gene: -; clone size: -; CDR3 DNA: TGTGCCAGCAGTGCTTGGGAAGGAGCATATGGCTACACCTTC; CDR3 protein: CASSAWEGAYGYTF
V gene: TRBV27; J gene: TRBJ2-2; D gene: TRBD2; clone size: -; CDR3 DNA: TGTGCCAGCACTACTTCTAGCGGGGGGACTAACACCGGGGAGCTGTTTTTT; CDR3 protein: CASTTSSGGTNTGELFF
V gene: TRBV15; J gene: TRBJ1-5; D gene: TRBD1; clone size: -; CDR3 DNA: TGTGCCACCAGCAGGCTTCTACCGGGACAGGGGGATCAGCCCCAGCATTTT; CDR3 protein: CATSRLLPGQGDQPQHF
V gene: TRBV5-1; J gene: TRBJ1-2; D gene: -; clone size: -; CDR3 DNA: TGCGCCAGCAGCTGGGACGCTGATGGCTACACCTTC; CDR3 protein: CASSWDADGYTF
V gene: TRBV11-3; J gene: TRBJ1-3; D gene: -; clone size: -; CDR3 DNA: TGTGCCAGCAGCGACGGTAGGGGAGGAAACACCATATATTTT; CDR3 protein: CASSDGRGGNTIYF
V gene: TRBV27; J gene: TRBJ2-7; D gene: -; clone size: -; CDR3 DNA: TGTGCCAGCAGTTTCTCCCGAGCCTACGAGCAGTACTTC; CDR3 protein: CASSFSRAYEQYF
V gene: TRBV19; J gene: TRBJ2-3; D gene: TRBD2; clone size: -; CDR3 DNA: TGTGCCAGTAGACTATTCGGGACTAGCGGGGGGTTGGATACGCAGTATTTT; CDR3 protein: CASRLFGTSGGLDTQYF
V gene: TRBV28; J gene: TRBJ2-7; D gene: -; clone size: -; CDR3 DNA: TGTGCCAGCAGCTCGCACTACGAGCAGTACTTC; CDR3 protein: CASSSHYEQYF
V gene: TRBV11-2; J gene: TRBJ1-2; D gene: -; clone size: -; CDR3 DNA: TGTGCCAGCAGCTTAAGTAACAGGGAGGGCTACACCTTC; CDR3 protein: CASSLSNREGYTF
V gene: TRBV28; J gene: TRBJ1-5; D gene: TRBD1; clone size: -; CDR3 DNA: TGTGCCAGCAGACCCCAGACAGGGGGTTATCAGCCCCAGCATTTT; CDR3 protein: CASRPQTGGYQPQHF
V gene: TRBV5-1; J gene: TRBJ2-1; D gene: -; clone size: -; CDR3 DNA: TGCGCCAGCAGCTTAGAGGGGGGAGTCTACAATGAGCAGTTCTTC; CDR3 protein: CASSLEGGVYNEQFF
V gene: TRBV7-3; J gene: TRBJ1-1; D gene: -; clone size: once; CDR3 DNA: TGTGCCAGCAGCTCGGGTGGGGAGAACACTGAAGCTTTCTTT; CDR3 protein: CASSSGGENTEAFF
V gene: TRBV5-1; J gene: TRBJ2-3; D gene: -; clone size: few; CDR3 DNA: TGCGCCAGCAGCTCAGACTACTTGACGCAGTATTTT; CDR3 protein: CASSSDYLTQYF
V gene: TRBV11-2; J gene: TRBJ1-2; D gene: TRBD1; clone size: few; CDR3 DNA: TGTGCCAGCAGCTTAAGCGGGGCAGGGGGTGCCTGGGGCTACACCTTC; CDR3 protein: CASSLSGAGGAWGYTF
V gene: TRBV7-6; J gene: TRBJ2-3; D gene: TRBD1; clone size: once; CDR3 DNA: TGTGCCAGCAGCTTATTGAGACAGGGTTCCGCAGATACGCAGTATTTT; CDR3 protein: CASSLLRQGSADTQYF